Presented here are 12 T cell receptor beta chains from one specimen sequenced in a study of T cells in Graves' hyperthyroidism and ophthalmopathy. Amplification yielded TCR beta CDR3 regions, with RNA transcripts as the source. Carried out on the TCR CDR3, a first-round RT-PCR used the HTBI primer set. From the multiplex PCR reads, TCRdb called clonotypes with MiXCR, one entry per CDR3 protein. The sample has about 290,000 distinct CDR3 sequences, about an eighth seen once. Material for sequencing was blood. The receptor source for this set is a woman aged 25 to 39 with Graves' hyperthyroidism that later progressed to Graves' ophthalmopathy.

This clonotype was counted ten times or more. This chain uses TRBV12-3 or TRBV12-4 with TRBJ2-2, with D hard to call. The V end lost 7 bases, the J end lost 5 bases, and 8 bases lay between the germline ends. The CDR3 totals 12 residues. As DNA, the CDR3 is TGTGCCAGCAATGTGGGGACCGGGGAGCTGTTTTTT. Translated, it gives CASNVGTGELFF.

This clonotype was seen many times. CDR3 DNA: TGTGCCAGCTCGCAAACTTCTCCGGGACAGGGGGGCAATCAGCCCCAGCATTTT. It codes for CASSQTSPGQGGNQPQHF. The V call is TRBV18, the J call TRBJ1-5, with 11 bases aligning to TRBD1. In germline, CDR1 is KGHSH, CDR2 LQKENI. The V gene end was trimmed by 6 bases and the J gene end by 2 bases; junction bases not matched to a gene: 12. The CDR3 has 18 residues. The full variable domain, in which reference TRBV18 and TRBJ1-5 provide the parts outside the CDR3, is NAGVMQNPRHLVRRRGQEARLRCSPMKGHSHVYWYRQLPEEGLKFMVYLQKENIIDESGMPKERFSAEFPKEGPSILRIQQVVRGDSAAYFCASSQTSPGQGGNQPQHFGDGTRLSIL.

The chain joins TRBV20-1 to TRBJ2-7, with 7 bases that match TRBD1. The CDR3 has 13 amino acids. The J segment lost 1 base and the V segment lost 5 bases, leaving 5 bases of the junction unmatched. In germline, CDR1 is DFQATT, CDR2 SNEGSKA (reference sequence). The CDR3 sequence: CSAVRDSSYEQYF. In DNA form, the CDR3 reads TGCAGTGCTGTCCGGGACAGTTCCTACGAGCAGTACTTC.

This clonotype was seen ten or more times. The chain recombines TRBV6-1 with TRBJ1-1; D possibly corresponds to TRBD1 (5 bases). The CDR3 runs 16 residues. Germline CDR1 and CDR2: MNHNS and SASEGT. Trimming left V 8 bases short and J 2 bases short, with 21 bases between. CDR3 sequence reads: CASAGGSAEDNTEAFF. In DNA form, the CDR3 reads TGTGCCAGCGCGGGGGGGAGCGCGGAGGATAACACTGAAGCTTTCTTT.

This clonotype was counted between two and nine times. The V call is TRBV19, the J call TRBJ2-2; 11 bases line up with TRBD1. Germline trimming cut 5 bases from V and 7 bases from J; bases unmatched to any gene: 3. CDR1 is LNHDA and CDR2 is SQIVND in the germline V gene (reference sequence). This CDR3 is 14 amino acids long. CDR3 in amino acids: CASSGQGASGELFF. CDR3 coding DNA: TGTGCCAGTAGTGGACAGGGGGCAAGCGGGGAGCTGTTTTTT.

This clonotype was counted ten times or more. The rearrangement uses TRBV7-6 and TRBJ2-3; 12 bases are shared with TRBD1. CDR1 SGHVS and CDR2 FNYEAQ come from the germline V gene. After removal of 3 bases from V and 4 bases from J, the junction contained 2 bases not matched to a gene. This CDR3 has 15 residues. This chain's CDR3 is CASSLGTGGPDTQYF. The CDR3 DNA follows: TGTGCCAGCAGCTTGGGGACAGGGGGCCCAGATACGCAGTATTTT.

This clonotype appeared many times. V usage is TRBV18 and J usage is TRBJ1-1, with unresolved D. There are 15 residues in the CDR3. Germline loops: CDR1 KGHSH, CDR2 LQKENI. Trimming removed 3 bases at V and 1 base at J, with 12 bases between. The CDR3 DNA is TGTGCCAGCTCACCTAACCTGGGAAAGAACACTGAAGCTTTCTTT. This sequence encodes CASSPNLGKNTEAFF.

The chain carries TRBV5-1 and TRBJ2-5, with D possibly called TRBD1 or TRBD2 (6 bases each). CDR3 length equals 14 residues. CDR1 and CDR2 (germline): SGHRS, YFSETQ. V dropped 4 bases and J dropped 2 bases, with 12 bases sitting between them. The CDR3 bases are TGCGCCAGCAGCCCGGGGGCGGGACAAGAGACCCAGTACTTC. Its protein product is CASSPGAGQETQYF.

This clonotype was counted a few times. The CDR3: CASSPSSLTEGTGELFF. The DNA for the CDR3 is TGTGCCAGCAGCCCCTCAAGCTTGACGGAGGGGACCGGGGAGCTGTTTTTT. This chain connects TRBV4-2 to TRBJ2-2, with a weak D call TRBD2 (6 bases). The CDR3 runs to 17 residues. Trimming pared 4 bases from V and 5 bases from J, leaving 20 bases between. Germline V gene data show CDR1 as LGHNA and CDR2 as YNFKEQ.

This clonotype was detected ten times or more. This chain connects TRBV27 to TRBJ2-6; D is possibly TRBD2 (6 bases). Trimming pared 6 bases from V and 0 bases from J, leaving 18 bases between. Germline V gene lookup returns CDR1 MNHEY and CDR2 SMNVEV (reference sequence). The CDR3 totals 18 residues. CDR3 in amino acids: CASRAGGARASGANVLTF. The CDR3 DNA follows: TGTGCCAGCAGAGCAGGAGGGGCCAGGGCCTCTGGGGCCAACGTCCTGACTTTC.

This clonotype was picked up a small number of times. The rearrangement uses TRBV4-1 and TRBJ1-5; 7 nucleotides agree with TRBD1. CDR3 length equals 15 residues. Germline values: CDR1 MGHRA, CDR2 YSYEKL. After removal of 0 bases from V and 6 bases from J, the junction contained 5 bases not matched to a gene. CDR3 loop: CASSQDRGSVQPQHF. The CDR3 region has the DNA TGCGCCAGCAGCCAAGACAGGGGGTCCGTTCAGCCCCAGCATTTT.

Many counts were recorded for this clonotype. This chain links TRBV6-1 with TRBJ1-1; D is ambiguous. Trimming removed 5 bases from V and 2 bases from J, with 15 bases in between. The CDR3 has 15 residues. From germline, CDR1 is MNHNS and CDR2 SASEGT. CDR3 in amino acids: CASSLNKDLNTEAFF. CDR3 DNA sequence: TGTGCCAGCAGTCTGAACAAGGATTTAAACACTGAAGCTTTCTTT.